The sequence of this T cell receptor (beta chain) was determined in a study of response to subunit inactivated influenza vaccine. The study's findings and limits: The study's authors posited that every seasonal influenza vaccination enlists few new T cells.

This clonotype came up once. Its antigen remains unidentified. Germline V gives CDR1 MDHEN, CDR2 SYDVKM. The V gene lost 2 bases and the J gene lost 2 bases, with 8 bases spanning the gap. The CDR3 is 14 residues long. TCRdb itself ran the RT-PCR reads through MiXCR, one entry per CDR3 protein. Seen here are about 700,000 distinct CDR3 sequences, around 16% observed once, and the top ten hold around a tenth. The sequences come from PBMCs from blood, collected 11 to 12 days after vaccination. This clonotype was obtained from a man in his fifties or sixties who received an inactivated influenza vaccine. The chain combines TRBV28 with TRBJ2-3, with a possible D match to TRBD1 (5 bases). The CDR3 coding sequence is TGTGCCAGCAGTTTACCGACAGACACAGATACGCAGTATTTT. Amino acids: CASSLPTDTDTQYF.